Here is one TCR beta chain with its context. Original handling: Amplification of reference gene primers was used by the study to estimate nucleated cell counts. Assay: immunoSEQ multiplex PCR; the TCRdb copy retains only in-frame clones and omits some. That table is the source of V, J and clone size, and D and trimming were worked out from the DNA. The sample carries about 34,000 clones, more than 90% recorded once. This sample is part of a study of blood T cell repertoires in COVID-19. Looking at the study overall: Sites across the United States, Italy and Spain contributed samples from acute and convalescent COVID-19.

The germline V gene has CDR1 SNHLY and CDR2 FYNNEI. The CDR3 consists of 14 residues. The junction had 8 bases not matched to a gene; V was cut back by 8 bases and J by 3 bases. Sequencing input: peripheral blood. This sequence joins TRBV2 and TRBJ2-7; 9 nucleotides line up with TRBD2. The TCR sequence derives from a man aged 60 to 69 with active or convalescent COVID-19. DNA of the CDR3: TGTGCCAGCGGCCCGTTAGCGGGGGACTACGAGCAGTACTTC. This translates into CASGPLAGDYEQYF.